These T cell receptor beta chains were read from a single sample in a study of T cell repertoires in cytomegalovirus infection. TCRdb redid the calling of the reads with MiXCR, one entry per CDR3 protein. Of approximately 490,000 distinct CDR3 sequences detected, approximately 10% appear once; the ten largest clones hold around 9.6%. The sample comprised PBMCs. Receptor source: a human donor in good health (CMV status not recorded). Some clones in this sample may be carry-over from other donors' samples. The CDR3 runs from the conserved cysteine through the conserved F or W. D genes are given only for firm matches. Where a row states a size, it is once, few, many or the class of an expanded clone; other rows omit it.

v_gene,d_gene,j_gene,abundance,CDR3aa,CDR3nt
TRBV19,TRBD1,TRBJ1-2,.,CASSTPGTGDHGYTF,TGTGCCAGTAGTACTCCCGGGACAGGGGATCATGGCTACACCTTC
TRBV7-8,TRBD2,TRBJ2-3,many,CASGGLAGVGGVTDTQYF,TGTGCCAGCGGTGGACTAGCGGGAGTAGGGGGGGTTACAGATACGCAGTATTTT
TRBV20-1,TRBD1,TRBJ2-1,few,CSAPQTGTNEQFF,TGCAGTGCTCCCCAGACAGGGACGAATGAGCAGTTCTTC
TRBV9,.,TRBJ1-1,.,CASSGQDRNTEAFF,TGTGCCAGCAGCGGACAGGACAGGAACACTGAAGCTTTCTTT
TRBV29-1,.,TRBJ1-1,many,CSVEARNTEAFF,TGCAGCGTTGAAGCAAGGAACACTGAAGCTTTCTTT
TRBV13,.,TRBJ2-7,.,CASSFRGTDSYEQYF,TGTGCCAGCAGCTTCCGCGGGACGGACTCCTACGAGCAGTACTTC
TRBV7-6,.,TRBJ1-1,many,CASSQQGLNTEAFF,TGTGCCAGCAGCCAACAGGGACTGAACACTGAAGCTTTCTTT
TRBV6-6,.,TRBJ1-5,few,CASTEQFNQPQHF,TGTGCCAGCACCGAACAGTTCAATCAGCCCCAGCATTTT
TRBV20-1,.,TRBJ1-6,many,CSAHKSVVNSPLHF,TGCAGTGCTCATAAGTCTGTGGTTAATTCACCCCTCCACTTT
TRBV19,TRBD2,TRBJ2-1,many,CASSPARTSGRGNEQFF,TGTGCCAGTAGTCCTGCCCGGACTAGCGGGAGGGGCAATGAGCAGTTCTTC
TRBV5-5,TRBD1,TRBJ2-5,.,CASSLGQGEGETQYF,TGTGCCAGCAGCCTGGGACAGGGGGAGGGAGAGACCCAGTACTTC
TRBV4-1,TRBD2,TRBJ2-2,.,CASSQRAWREGRNTGELFF,TGCGCCAGCAGCCAACGCGCCTGGCGGGAGGGCCGGAACACCGGGGAGCTGTTTTTT
TRBV20-1,TRBD1,TRBJ2-1,many,CSARSRDRVGDEQFF,TGCAGTGCTAGAAGCCGGGACAGGGTGGGAGATGAGCAGTTCTTC
TRBV7-9,.,TRBJ1-2,many,CASRNRDSSGYTF,TGTGCCAGCAGGAACAGGGATTCGAGTGGCTACACCTTC
TRBV5-5,.,TRBJ2-2,many,CASSPPTPRYSNTGELFF,TGTGCCAGCAGCCCCCCTACACCCCGATACTCGAACACCGGGGAGCTGTTTTTT
TRBV12-3/TRBV12-4,TRBD1,TRBJ1-2,.,CASSLRQGLGYTF,TGTGCCAGCAGTTTACGACAGGGCCTAGGCTACACCTTC
TRBV7-3,.,TRBJ2-5,many,CASSPRGGEWETQYF,TGTGCCAGCAGCCCGAGAGGAGGGGAATGGGAGACCCAGTACTTC
TRBV20-1,TRBD1,TRBJ2-2,few,CSARAETGPLNTGELFF,TGCAGTGCTAGAGCCGAGACAGGGCCCCTAAACACCGGGGAGCTGTTTTTT
TRBV29-1,.,TRBJ1-1,few,CSVEPGHREMNTEAFF,TGCAGCGTTGAGCCAGGACATAGGGAGATGAACACTGAAGCTTTCTTT
TRBV7-9,.,TRBJ2-5,many,CATNGIQETQYF,TGTGCCACCAACGGGATCCAAGAGACCCAGTACTTC
TRBV20-1,TRBD2,TRBJ2-1,many,CSASLALAGGRNEQFF,TGCAGTGCTAGCCTAGCACTAGCGGGAGGTCGCAATGAGCAGTTCTTC
TRBV20-1,TRBD2,TRBJ2-7,few,CSVRGTSGVYEQYF,TGCAGTGTTAGAGGGACTAGCGGGGTGTACGAGCAGTACTTC
TRBV29-1,.,TRBJ2-7,many,CSVGEIYEQYF,TGCAGCGTGGGCGAGATCTACGAGCAGTACTTC
TRBV6-5,.,TRBJ1-2,many,CASSYSGSGIYGYTF,TGTGCCAGCAGTTACTCGGGGAGTGGTATATATGGCTACACCTTC
TRBV7-8,.,TRBJ2-4,many,CASREHRLGAPSTKNIQYF,TGTGCCAGCAGGGAGCACCGATTGGGGGCTCCCAGCACCAAAAACATTCAGTACTTC
TRBV12-3/TRBV12-4,TRBD2,TRBJ2-7,many,CASTLSGGVRVF,TGTGCCAGCACCTTAAGCGGGGGTGTCCGGGTCTTC
TRBV28,TRBD1,TRBJ1-2,few,CASSSSGTGEGYTF,TGTGCCAGCAGTTCCTCCGGGACAGGGGAGGGCTACACCTTC
TRBV7-2,.,TRBJ2-1,many,CASSPRLVDEQFF,TGTGCCAGCAGCCCGAGACTAGTGGATGAGCAGTTCTTC
TRBV7-9,.,TRBJ2-3,.,CASSYNTDTQYF,TGTGCCAGCAGCTACAACACAGATACGCAGTATTTT
TRBV7-8,TRBD2,TRBJ2-5,many,CASSLGLAVGALEETQYF,TGTGCCAGCAGCTTGGGACTAGCGGTGGGGGCGTTAGAGGAGACCCAGTACTTC
TRBV7-9,TRBD2,TRBJ2-1,many,CASSGPLADSPRGEQFF,TGTGCCAGCAGCGGCCCCCTAGCGGATTCCCCTCGTGGGGAGCAGTTCTTC
TRBV20-1,.,TRBJ2-3,.,CSAYSGGRSDTQYF,TGCAGTGCCTACAGTGGGGGCCGTTCAGATACGCAGTATTTT
TRBV7-2,.,TRBJ1-2,many,CASSPGGAGYGYTF,TGTGCCAGCAGCCCCGGGGGGGCTGGCTATGGCTACACCTTC
TRBV10-3,.,TRBJ2-6,few,CAIGGAPSGANVLTF,TGTGCCATCGGAGGGGCCCCCTCTGGGGCCAACGTCCTGACTTTC
TRBV24-1,.,TRBJ1-5,few,CATSTSGPYSNQPQHF,TGTGCCACCAGTACCTCGGGGCCTTATAGCAATCAGCCCCAGCATTTT
TRBV6-5,.,TRBJ2-5,few,CASSLQGGPQETQYF,TGTGCCAGCAGTTTGCAGGGGGGCCCCCAAGAGACCCAGTACTTC
TRBV28,.,TRBJ2-5,many,CASTRTGRKKVETQYF,TGTGCCAGCACGCGCACAGGGAGGAAGAAGGTAGAGACCCAGTACTTC
TRBV2,.,TRBJ1-1,.,CASSAGWATEAFF,TGTGCCAGCAGTGCGGGATGGGCCACTGAAGCTTTCTTT
TRBV11-1,TRBD2,TRBJ2-7,many,CASSLREGTYEQYF,TGTGCCAGCAGCTTAAGGGAGGGGACCTACGAGCAGTACTTC
TRBV7-6,.,TRBJ2-5,.,CASSPNGAQETQYF,TGTGCCAGCAGCCCAAACGGAGCTCAAGAGACCCAGTACTTC
TRBV27,.,TRBJ2-7,many,CAIGVRREYTYEQYF,TGTGCCATCGGAGTACGACGGGAGTACACCTACGAGCAGTACTTC
TRBV28,.,TRBJ1-3,many,CASSSGQSSGNTIYF,TGTGCCAGCAGCTCCGGACAGTCCTCTGGAAACACCATATATTTT
TRBV7-2,.,TRBJ1-5,many,CASSPTTRGYQPQHF,TGTGCCAGCAGCCCTACGACACGGGGTTATCAGCCCCAGCATTTT
TRBV28,.,TRBJ2-3,many,CASSHLLGPQVADTQYF,TGTGCCAGCAGTCACCTTCTTGGGCCTCAGGTCGCAGATACGCAGTATTTT
TRBV7-8,TRBD2,TRBJ2-1,many,CASRIAGTTSYNEQFF,TGTGCCAGCAGAATCGCCGGGACTACATCCTACAATGAGCAGTTCTTC
TRBV7-2,.,TRBJ2-2,many,CASSPGRSGELFF,TGTGCCAGCAGCCCGGGACGTTCCGGGGAGCTGTTTTTT
TRBV12-3/TRBV12-4,.,TRBJ2-5,many,CASSASSGQETQYF,TGTGCCAGCAGTGCCTCCTCGGGACAAGAGACCCAGTACTTC
TRBV5-5,TRBD1,TRBJ2-5,.,CASSWTGGGLGQYF,TGTGCCAGCAGCTGGACAGGGGGCGGATTAGGCCAGTACTTC
TRBV6-6,TRBD1,TRBJ1-2,many,CASSYVTGGFGYGYTF,TGTGCCAGCAGTTACGTGACAGGGGGCTTTGGCTATGGCTACACCTTC